The 21 T cell receptor beta chains in this list originate from one sample, sequenced in a study of CD8 T cells in Susac syndrome. RNA was extracted with the RNeasy kit, and a quantity of about 0.45 to 1 ug was reverse transcribed using random hexamers. TCRdb reprocessed the immunoSEQ multiplex PCR reads with MiXCR, giving one entry per CDR3 protein. The top ten clones hold around 0.079% of a sample with 150,000 to 200,000 distinct CDR3 sequences, roughly nine tenths of them seen once. The source material was CD4+ T cells from PBMCs. The receptors stem from a human donor with Susac syndrome.

The chain is built from TRBV5-1 and TRBJ1-1, with a possible D match to TRBD1 (5 bases). Between the trimmed V and J ends, which lost 4 bases and 6 bases, there was a span of 13 bases. Germline V CDR1 and CDR2: SGHRS, YFSETQ. The CDR3 loop spans 13 amino acids. CDR3 region: CASSREGLAEAFF. The CDR3 DNA reads TGCGCCAGCAGCCGCGAGGGGCTGGCTGAAGCTTTCTTT.

This rearrangement joins TRBV5-1 to TRBJ2-7; D possibly corresponds to TRBD2 (6 bases). Germline assignment: CDR1 SGHRS and CDR2 YFSETQ. This CDR3 is built from 14 residues. V dropped 7 bases and J dropped 3 bases, with 17 bases sitting between them. The CDR3, as DNA: TGCGCCAGCCGGAGGGACGCGGAAAACTACGAGCAGTACTTC. This sequence encodes CASRRDAENYEQYF.

The rearrangement uses TRBV2 and TRBJ2-4; weak D call: TRBD2 (6 bases). V lost 3 bases, J lost 0 bases, and 9 bases lay in between. Per the germline V gene, CDR1 is SNHLY and CDR2 is FYNNEI. The CDR3 loop spans 15 amino acids. The CDR3 sequence is CASSDAGLAKNIQYF. The CDR3 coding sequence is TGTGCCAGCAGTGATGCGGGGCTAGCCAAAAACATTCAGTACTTC.

There are a few counts of this clonotype. The rearrangement links TRBV5-1 to TRBJ2-2, with 7 bases aligning to TRBD1. J lost 5 bases, V lost 4 bases, and 11 bases had no gene match. The CDR3 covers 16 residues. CDR1 is SGHRS, CDR2 YFSETQ, per germline. CDR3 DNA sequence: TGCGCCAGCAGCAAGGGACAGACACCAGGGACCGGGGAGCTGTTTTTT. Protein sequence: CASSKGQTPGTGELFF.

The chain has TRBV6-5 and TRBJ1-3, with a possible D match to TRBD1 (6 bases). V dropped 2 bases and J dropped 4 bases, with 9 bases sitting between them. The CDR3 is 14 amino acids. Germline values: CDR1 MNHEY, CDR2 SVGAGI. For the CDR3, the DNA is TGTGCCAGCAGTTACGGGGGGCAGGGAAACACCATATATTTT. Translated: CASSYGGQGNTIYF.

The chain is built from TRBV5-6 and TRBJ2-3; 8 bases line up with TRBD2. V lost 1 base, J lost 4 bases, and 5 bases stayed unmatched. This CDR3 comprises 15 residues. CDR1 and CDR2 (germline): SGHDT, YYEEEE. The CDR3 bases are TGTGCCAGCAGCTTGTCCCCCGGGAGGGCAGATACGCAGTATTTT. This translates into CASSLSPGRADTQYF. The whole variable domain, filled in from reference TRBV5-6 and TRBJ2-3, reads DAGVTQSPTHLIKTRGQQVTLRCSPKSGHDTVSWYQQALGQGPQFIFQYYEEEERQRGNFPDRFSGHQFPNYSSELNVNALLLGDSALYLCASSLSPGRADTQYFGPGTRLTVL.

V and J are TRBV12-3 or TRBV12-4 and TRBJ2-1; D may be TRBD2 (5 bases). Trimming removed 3 bases from V and 7 bases from J, with 16 bases in between. The CDR3 sequence is 15 residues long. Here the CDR3 reads CASSFGKGKKNEQFF. The CDR3 nucleotides are TGTGCCAGCAGTTTCGGGAAGGGAAAAAAGAATGAGCAGTTCTTC.

The V and J genes are TRBV30 and TRBJ2-7; a possible D gene is TRBD2 (7 bases). The CDR3 covers 13 residues. Trimming shortened V by 2 bases and J by 3 bases, and 11 bases separated the two germline ends. Looked up from germline, CDR1 is GTSNPN and CDR2 is SVGIG (reference sequence). CDR3 residues: CAWSQGRDYEQYF. The CDR3 DNA sequence: TGTGCCTGGAGTCAGGGGAGGGACTACGAGCAGTACTTC.

The chain has TRBV6-1 and TRBJ2-7; D perhaps matches TRBD1 (6 bases). The CDR3 runs 16 residues. The V end was cut by 6 bases, the J end by 1 base, with 19 bases between. The V gene's germline CDR1 is MNHNS and CDR2 SASEGT. DNA for the CDR3: TGTGCCAGCAGCTCCGCCCTCCGGGACACATCCTACGAGCAGTACTTC. It yields the protein CASSSALRDTSYEQYF.

V usage is TRBV5-1 and J usage is TRBJ1-5; 9 nucleotides line up with TRBD1. The V gene's germline CDR1 is SGHRS and CDR2 YFSETQ. The J segment lost 0 bases and the V segment lost 5 bases, leaving 3 bases of the junction unmatched. The CDR3 covers 15 residues. CDR3 sequence: CASRRTGDSNQPQHF. For the CDR3, the DNA is TGCGCCAGCAGGCGGACAGGGGATAGCAATCAGCCCCAGCATTTT.

In DNA, the CDR3 is TGTGCCAGCAGTGCCAGTAACACTGAAGCTTTCTTT. Its translation: CASSASNTEAFF. J is TRBJ1-1 and V is TRBV25-1; D is undetermined. Trimming stripped 4 bases from V and 2 bases from J, with 5 bases between. The CDR3 is 12 amino acids. Per the germline V gene, CDR1 is MGHDK and CDR2 is SYGVNS. The entire variable domain, with the rest obtained from reference TRBV25-1 and TRBJ1-1, is as follows: EADIYQTPRYLVIGTGKKITLECSQTMGHDKMYWYQQDPGMELHLIHYSYGVNSTEKGDLSSESTVSRIRTEHFPLTLESARPSHTSQYLCASSASNTEAFFGQGTRLTVV.

The chain uses TRBV5-4 and TRBJ2-1; TRBD1 matches at 8 bases. The length of the CDR3 is 15 residues. Per germline, CDR1 SGHNT and CDR2 YYREEE (reference sequence). V gave up 2 bases and J gave up 1 base; unmatched junction bases: 2. The CDR3 loop reads CASSFDRGSYNEQFF. The CDR3, as DNA: TGTGCCAGCAGCTTTGACAGGGGTTCCTACAATGAGCAGTTCTTC.

The J gene is TRBJ2-1, the V gene TRBV20-1; D is unresolved. This CDR3 is built from 11 residues. CDR1 and CDR2 from the germline V gene are DFQATT and SNEGSKA (reference sequence). V was cut by 0 bases and J by 14 bases, with 11 bases left in between. CDR3 sequence reads: CSARDPNVEFF. In DNA form, the CDR3 reads TGCAGTGCTAGAGATCCGAATGTCGAGTTCTTC.

This chain connects TRBV20-1 to TRBJ2-7; D might be TRBD1 (6 bases). The length of the CDR3 is 13 residues. The V gene lost 6 bases and the J gene lost 7 bases, with 19 bases spanning the gap. Germline CDR1 is DFQATT and CDR2 is SNEGSKA (reference sequence). The CDR3 is CSAPGQPVGEQYF. The CDR3 nucleotides read TGCAGTGCCCCGGGACAACCCGTGGGGGAGCAGTACTTC.

The chain couples TRBV15 to TRBJ1-5; 12 nucleotides line up with TRBD1. CDR3 length equals 19 residues. Trimming removed 5 bases from V and 0 bases from J; junction bases left unmatched: 11. Germline-derived CDR1 and CDR2 are LNHNV and YYDKDF (reference sequence). CDR3 nucleotide sequence: TGTGCCACCAGCGGAACATGGGACAGGGGGCTACCTAGCAATCAGCCCCAGCATTTT. It is translated as CATSGTWDRGLPSNQPQHF.

The CDR3 protein is CSAIGRGEETQYF. For the CDR3, the DNA is TGCAGTGCTATTGGACGGGGGGAAGAGACCCAGTACTTC. This chain connects TRBV20-1 to TRBJ2-5, with 7 positions matching TRBD2. The CDR3 covers 13 residues. Germline CDR1 and CDR2: DFQATT and SNEGSKA (reference sequence). V shed 4 bases, J shed 3 bases, and the junction held 5 bases outside the gene matches.

The chain links TRBV3-1 to TRBJ2-3; 13 positions agree with TRBD2. After removal of 4 bases from V and 5 bases from J, the junction contained 6 bases not matched to a gene. Germline V gives CDR1 LGHDT, CDR2 YNNKEL (reference sequence). CDR3 length equals 16 residues. The CDR3 bases are TGTGCCAGCAGCCTCTTCACTAGCGGGAGGGGAGATACGCAGTATTTT. Its translation is CASSLFTSGRGDTQYF.

The chain has TRBV5-5 and TRBJ2-1; D remains ambiguous. The V end was cut by 4 bases, the J end by 0 bases, with 11 bases between. Germline CDR1 is SGHKS and CDR2 is YYEKEE (reference sequence). The CDR3 length is 15 residues. The CDR3 loop is CASSRVLGSYNEQFF. The CDR3 DNA reads as TGTGCCAGCAGCCGAGTTCTAGGCTCCTACAATGAGCAGTTCTTC.

CDR3 residues: CASSESRDRAASDTQYF. CDR3 DNA sequence: TGTGCCAGCAGTGAAAGCAGGGACCGCGCGGCATCAGATACGCAGTATTTT. This rearrangement joins TRBV6-1 to TRBJ2-3, with D perhaps given as TRBD1 or TRBD2 (5 bases each). The CDR3 is 17 amino acids. Between the trimmed V and J ends, which lost 2 bases and 4 bases, there was a span of 19 bases. Germline assignment: CDR1 MNHNS and CDR2 SASEGT.

This chain uses TRBV30 with TRBJ2-1, with D unclear. Per germline, CDR1 GTSNPN and CDR2 SVGIG (reference sequence). Trimming cost V 2 bases and J 2 bases, with 10 bases left between them. This CDR3 has 14 amino acids. The CDR3 sequence: CAWSSRDPYNEQFF. Here the CDR3 DNA reads TGTGCCTGGAGTTCGCGAGATCCCTACAATGAGCAGTTCTTC.

V and J are TRBV2 and TRBJ1-5; TRBD1 matches at 7 bases. Trimming cost V 5 bases and J 3 bases; bases outside gene matches: 4. CDR1 is SNHLY, CDR2 FYNNEI, per germline. The CDR3 has 14 amino acids. The CDR3 DNA reads as TGTGCCAGCAGTCGGGACAGCTCCAATCAGCCCCAGCATTTT. Amino acids: CASSRDSSNQPQHF.